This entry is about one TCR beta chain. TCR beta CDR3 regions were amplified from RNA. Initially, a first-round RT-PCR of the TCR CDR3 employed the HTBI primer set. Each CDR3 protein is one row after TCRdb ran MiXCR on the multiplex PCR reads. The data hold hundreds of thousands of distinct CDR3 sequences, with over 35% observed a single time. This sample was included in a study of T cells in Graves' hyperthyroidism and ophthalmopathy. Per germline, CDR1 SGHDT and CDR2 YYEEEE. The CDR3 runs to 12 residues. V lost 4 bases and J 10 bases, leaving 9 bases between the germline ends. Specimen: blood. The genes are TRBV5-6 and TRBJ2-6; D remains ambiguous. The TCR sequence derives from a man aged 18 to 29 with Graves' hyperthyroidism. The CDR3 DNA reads TGTGCCAGCAGCCCCCGGCTGAACGTCCTGACTTTC. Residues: CASSPRLNVLTF.